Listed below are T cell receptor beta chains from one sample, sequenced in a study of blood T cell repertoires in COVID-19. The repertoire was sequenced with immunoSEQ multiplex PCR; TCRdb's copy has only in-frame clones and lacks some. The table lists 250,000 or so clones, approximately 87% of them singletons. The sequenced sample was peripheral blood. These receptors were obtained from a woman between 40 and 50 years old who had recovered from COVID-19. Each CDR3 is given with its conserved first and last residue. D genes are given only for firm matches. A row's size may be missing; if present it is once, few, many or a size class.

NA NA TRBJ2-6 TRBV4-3 TGCGCCAGCAGCCCAGCAAACGAGGGTAAGGGGGCCAACGTCCTGACTTTC CASSPANEGKGANVLTF
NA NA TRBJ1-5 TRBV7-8 TGTGCCAGCAGCCGGTTCATCAGTCAGCCCCAGCATTTT CASSRFISQPQHF
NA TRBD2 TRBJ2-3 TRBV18 TGTGCCAGCTCACCGGCGGGGGGAGATACGCAGTATTTT CASSPAGGDTQYF
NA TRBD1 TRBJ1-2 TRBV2 TGTGCCAGCCGGGACAGCGAAAATAACTATGGCTACACCTTC CASRDSENNYGYTF
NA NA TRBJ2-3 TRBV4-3 TGCGCCAGCAGCCAAGAGGCTAGTTTCCCTTCGGCGTATTTT CASSQEASFPSAYF
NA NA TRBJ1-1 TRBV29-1 TGCAGCGTAGACAGACCAAACACTGAAGCTTTCTTT CSVDRPNTEAFF
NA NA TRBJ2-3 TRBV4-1 TGCGCCAGCAGCCACCAATCCACAGATACGCAGTATTTT CASSHQSTDTQYF
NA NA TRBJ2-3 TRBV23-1 TGCGCCAGCAGTCATGAGTCAATGGCAGATACGCAGTATTTT CASSHESMADTQYF
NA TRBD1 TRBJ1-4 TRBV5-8 TGTGCCAGCAGTTTCGGACAGGCAGATGAAAAACTGTTTTTT CASSFGQADEKLFF
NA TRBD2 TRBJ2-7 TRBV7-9 TGTGCCAGCAGCCCCCGGGGGGACGGCTGGGCCTACGAGCAGTACTTC CASSPRGDGWAYEQYF
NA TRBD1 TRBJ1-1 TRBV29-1 TGCAGCACTCACAGGGGGAGGGGTGAAGCTTTCTTT CSTHRGRGEAFF
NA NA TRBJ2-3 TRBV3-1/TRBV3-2 TGTGCCAGCAGCCACACACAGGGTACGCAGTATTTT CASSHTQGTQYF
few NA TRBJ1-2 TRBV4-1 TGCGCCAGCAGCCAAGAAAGCTTAAACTATGGCTACACCTTC CASSQESLNYGYTF
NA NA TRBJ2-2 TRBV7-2 TGTGCCAGCAGCGTAGACATAACGAACACCGGGGAGCTGTTTTTT CASSVDITNTGELFF
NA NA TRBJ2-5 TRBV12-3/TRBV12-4 TGTGCCAGCAGTTTCCGAGAAGAGACCCAGTACTTC CASSFREETQYF
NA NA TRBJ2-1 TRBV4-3 TGCGCCAGCAGCCCGGGACAAGGGAGACATGAGCAGTTCTTC CASSPGQGRHEQFF
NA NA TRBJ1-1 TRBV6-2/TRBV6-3 TGTGCCAGCAGTTTAGACGGGTACACTGAAGCTTTCTTT CASSLDGYTEAFF
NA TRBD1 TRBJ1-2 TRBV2 TGTGCCAGCACAGGGGGCCCAGCCAACTATGGCTACACCTTC CASTGGPANYGYTF
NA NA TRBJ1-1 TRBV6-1 TGTGCCAGCAGTGCTCACCTTACAGGGACGAACACTGAAGCTTTCTTT CASSAHLTGTNTEAFF
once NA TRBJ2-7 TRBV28 TGTGCCAGCAGTTTAGCCCCTCAACAGGGCCTAAGGTACGAGCAGTACTTC CASSLAPQQGLRYEQYF
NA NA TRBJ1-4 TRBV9 TGTGCCAGCAGCGTAGCTGGCACAACTAATGAAAAACTGTTTTTT CASSVAGTTNEKLFF
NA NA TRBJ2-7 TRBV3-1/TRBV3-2 TGTGCCAGCAGCCAGTGGGAGGAGCAGTACTTC CASSQWEEQYF
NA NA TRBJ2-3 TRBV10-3 TGTGCCATCAGTGAGTCCGGCACAGATACGCAGTATTTT CAISESGTDTQYF
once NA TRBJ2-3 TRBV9 TGTGCCAGCAGCGCGCGAGGGGATACGCAGTATTTT CASSARGDTQYF
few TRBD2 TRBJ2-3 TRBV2 TGTGCCAGCAGTGAACTGACTAGCGCGCAGTATTTT CASSELTSAQYF
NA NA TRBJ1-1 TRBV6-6 TGTGCCAGCAGCACACAGGGCGACACTGAAGCTTTCTTT CASSTQGDTEAFF
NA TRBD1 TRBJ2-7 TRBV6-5 TGTGCCAGCAGTTACTTTGTTTCAGGGGGCCCCTACGAGCAGTACTTC CASSYFVSGGPYEQYF
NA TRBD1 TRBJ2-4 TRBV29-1 TGCAGCGTTGAAGTGGGACAGGGGATAAACATTCAGTACTTC CSVEVGQGINIQYF
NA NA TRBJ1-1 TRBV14 TGTGCCAGCAGCCAAGTAGCCCTGAACACTGAAGCTTTCTTT CASSQVALNTEAFF
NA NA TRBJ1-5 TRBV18 TGTGCCAGCTCACCGGGGGCCAGCAATCAGCCCCAGCATTTT CASSPGASNQPQHF
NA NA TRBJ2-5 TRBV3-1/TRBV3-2 TGTGCCAGCAGCCAAGGCCCTAGCGAAGAGACCCAGTACTTC CASSQGPSEETQYF
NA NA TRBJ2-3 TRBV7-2 TGTGCCAGCAGCTCCCGTCCAGGGGACGATACGCAGTATTTT CASSSRPGDDTQYF
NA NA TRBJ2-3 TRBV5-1 TGCGCCAGCAGCCCTCTCGGGAGTTGGTTGACAGATACGCAGTATTTT CASSPLGSWLTDTQYF
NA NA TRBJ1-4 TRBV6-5 TGTGCCAGCAGAAAAACAGGGTCAGGTGAAAAACTGTTTTTT CASRKTGSGEKLFF
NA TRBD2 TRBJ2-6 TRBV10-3 TGTGCCATCAGTGAGTCGGGGGGGACTGGGGCCAACGTCCTGACTTTC CAISESGGTGANVLTF
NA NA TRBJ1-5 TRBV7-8 TGTGCCAGCAGCGAACAGCTTAGCAATCAGCCCCAGCATTTT CASSEQLSNQPQHF
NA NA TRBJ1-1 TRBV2 TGTGCCAGCATAAGGGGTGAAGGAACTGAAGCTTTCTTT CASIRGEGTEAFF
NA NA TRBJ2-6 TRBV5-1 TGCGCCAGCAGCACCGGAGGGCACTCTGGGGCCAACGTCCTGACTTTC CASSTGGHSGANVLTF
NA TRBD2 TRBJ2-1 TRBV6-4 TGTGCCAGCAGCGCCGCGACTAGCGACCCCTACAATGAGCAGTTCTTC CASSAATSDPYNEQFF
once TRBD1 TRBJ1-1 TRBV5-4 TGTGCCAGCAGCTGGGACAGGGCCGAAGCTTTCTTT CASSWDRAEAFF
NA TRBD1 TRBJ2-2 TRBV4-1 TGCGCCAGCAGCCAAGGACGACAGGGGGCCGGGGAGCTGTTTTTT CASSQGRQGAGELFF
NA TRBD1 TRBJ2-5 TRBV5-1 TGCGCCAGCAGCTTGGTAGGGGGCGAGGAGACCCAGTACTTC CASSLVGGEETQYF
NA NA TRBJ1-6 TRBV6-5 TGTGCCAGCATGATGATAGGGGGTAATTCACCCCTCCACTTT CASMMIGGNSPLHF
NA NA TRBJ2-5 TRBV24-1 TGTGCCACCAGTGATTCCCGGGACATTCAAGAGACCCAGTACTTC CATSDSRDIQETQYF
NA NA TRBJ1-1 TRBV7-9 TGTGCCAGCAGCCCGCCAGGGTATTTGAACACTGAAGCTTTCTTT CASSPPGYLNTEAFF
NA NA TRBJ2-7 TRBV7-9 TGTGCCAGCAGGTCGTCATCTACCTACGAGCAGTACTTC CASRSSSTYEQYF